Listed here are 22 T cell receptor beta chains from one sample, sequenced in a study of OX40 agonist ivuxolimab in advanced cancers. Method: immunoSEQ multiplex PCR; TCRdb's copy keeps in-frame clones and lacks some. The table records about 81,000 clones, 90% to 95% of them present only once. The source was CD4+ or CD8+ T cells sorted from blood, collected in a trial of the OX40 agonist ivuxolimab. The receptor set was obtained from an adult with an advanced solid tumor such as melanoma, head and neck, liver or kidney cancer.

The chain couples TRBV5-1 to TRBJ1-1; tentative D call: TRBD1 (5 bases). The CDR3 length is 14 residues. Deletions cut 2 bases from V and 5 bases from J, with 13 bases between. From germline, CDR1 is SGHRS and CDR2 YFSETQ. CDR3 region: CASSFGGTRTEAFF. Here the CDR3 DNA reads TGCGCCAGCAGCTTCGGGGGGACGAGGACTGAAGCTTTCTTT. The full variable domain, with the rest looked up from reference TRBV5-1 and TRBJ1-1, is KAGVTQTPRYLIKTRGQQVTLSCSPISGHRSVSWYQQTPGQGLQFLFEYFSETQRNKGNFPGRFSGRQFSNSRSEMNVSTLELGDSALYLCASSFGGTRTEAFFGQGTRLTVV.

This chain uses TRBV7-6 with TRBJ1-2; the D is unclear. V was clipped by 2 bases and J by 6 bases, with 22 bases between them. The CDR3 spans 17 residues. The germline gives CDR1 SGHVS, CDR2 FNYEAQ. CDR3 in DNA: TGTGCCAGCAGCTTATGGGCAGAAACGACGGATACGAATGGCTACACCTTC. Translating gives CASSLWAETTDTNGYTF.

The chain recombines TRBV4-3 with TRBJ2-2, with 7 nucleotides matching TRBD2. CDR1 LGHNA and CDR2 YSLEER come from the germline V gene. With V trimmed by 0 bases and J by 1 base, 2 bases remained unmatched. CDR3 size: 16 residues. CDR3 nucleotides: TGCGCCAGCAGCCAAGAGCCGGGGGGGAACACCGGGGAGCTGTTTTTT. As protein: CASSQEPGGNTGELFF.

J is TRBJ1-2 and V is TRBV6-1, with 7 bases identical to TRBD1. J was trimmed by 1 base and V by 11 bases; bases with no gene match: 7. The CDR3 totals 13 residues. Looked up from germline, CDR1 is MNHNS and CDR2 is SASEGT. CDR3 coding DNA: TGTGCCGTACAGGGGTTCTTTAACTATGGCTACACCTTC. Amino acids: CAVQGFFNYGYTF.

The chain carries TRBV19 and TRBJ1-4; D is undetermined. Germline V lookup: CDR1 LNHDA, CDR2 SQIVND (reference sequence). The CDR3 extends over 13 amino acids. Trimming took off 1 base at V and 8 bases at J, with 8 bases between the two ends. The CDR3 region has the DNA TGTGCCAGTAGTATAGTGGCAGGCGAAAAACTGTTTTTT. This encodes CASSIVAGEKLFF.

The chain combines TRBV7-2 with TRBJ2-7; tentative D call: TRBD2 (6 bases). Germline CDR1 SGHTA, CDR2 FQGNSA. V was trimmed by 4 bases and J by 4 bases, leaving 17 bases between them. The CDR3 length is 15 residues. The CDR3, as DNA: TGTGCCAGCAGCTCCCCGGGACTCCCTTCTTACGAGCAGTACTTC. It encodes CASSSPGLPSYEQYF.

This clone showed up just once. The chain joins TRBV9 to TRBJ1-2, with D uncertain. In germline, CDR1 is SGDLS, CDR2 YYNGEE. The CDR3 totals 12 residues. V shed 2 bases and J shed 4 bases, with 6 bases lying between them. The DNA for the CDR3 is TGTGCCAGCAGCGTGCAAGGCTATGGCTACACCTTC. Translated: CASSVQGYGYTF.

The CDR3, as DNA: TGTGCCAGCAGCCCCGACACAAGTCTCACCTACGAGCAGTACTTC. Protein sequence: CASSPDTSLTYEQYF. J is TRBJ2-7 and V is TRBV7-6, with D uncertain. Trimming removed 5 bases at V and 2 bases at J, with 16 bases between. This CDR3 contains 15 residues. Per the germline V gene, CDR1 is SGHVS and CDR2 is FNYEAQ.

The chain is built from TRBV28 and TRBJ2-1, with 7 positions matching TRBD1. Germline lookup yields CDR1 MDHEN and CDR2 SYDVKM. J lost 0 bases, V lost 5 bases, and 4 bases had no gene match. This CDR3 contains 15 residues. The CDR3 coding sequence is TGTGCCAGCAGTACAGGGGCCCGCTCCTACAATGAGCAGTTCTTC. It yields the protein CASSTGARSYNEQFF.

The chain links TRBV28 to TRBJ1-2; 8 nucleotides line up with TRBD1. Germline V lookup: CDR1 MDHEN, CDR2 SYDVKM. CDR3 length equals 14 residues. V shed 8 bases, J shed 3 bases, and the junction held 8 bases outside the gene matches. The CDR3 DNA reads TGTGCCAGCCAGAGGACAGGGCAGGACTATGGCTACACCTTC. This encodes CASQRTGQDYGYTF.

The genes are TRBV28 and TRBJ2-7; a weak D match, TRBD1 (6 bases). There are 11 residues in the CDR3. V lost 2 bases to trimming and J lost 7 bases, with 6 bases between them. Germline CDR1 and CDR2: MDHEN and SYDVKM. CDR3 residues: CASSLQGEQYF. In DNA, the CDR3 is TGTGCCAGCAGTTTACAGGGGGAGCAGTACTTC. Combining the CDR3 with reference TRBV28 and TRBJ2-7 gives the whole variable domain DVKVTQSSRYLVKRTGEKVFLECVQDMDHENMFWYRQDPGLGLRLIYFSYDVKMKEKGDIPEGYSVSREKKERFSLILESASTNQTSMYLCASSLQGEQYFGPGTRLTVT.

The chain carries TRBV5-6 and TRBJ2-7; 8 nucleotides agree with TRBD2. The CDR3 runs to 16 residues. CDR1 is SGHDT and CDR2 is YYEEEE in the germline V gene. V shed 3 bases, J shed 2 bases, and the junction held 10 bases outside the gene matches. CDR3 DNA sequence: TGTGCCAGCAGCTGGGAATTAGCGGGGCCTACCTACGAGCAGTACTTC. Translating it yields CASSWELAGPTYEQYF. The full variable domain, completed using reference TRBV5-6 and TRBJ2-7, is DAGVTQSPTHLIKTRGQQVTLRCSPKSGHDTVSWYQQALGQGPQFIFQYYEEEERQRGNFPDRFSGHQFPNYSSELNVNALLLGDSALYLCASSWELAGPTYEQYFGPGTRLTVT.

This chain joins TRBV4-1 and TRBJ1-6, with D unresolved. Germline CDR1 and CDR2: MGHRA and YSYEKL. Trimming removed 1 base from V and 0 bases from J, with 10 bases in between. The CDR3 totals 17 residues. CDR3 protein: CASSQVRGGSYNSPLHF. The CDR3 bases are TGCGCCAGCAGCCAAGTTAGAGGCGGCTCCTATAATTCACCCCTCCACTTT.

The chain has TRBV7-2 and TRBJ2-1; D gene ambiguous. This CDR3 spans 16 amino acids. Germline CDR1 SGHTA, CDR2 FQGNSA. Trimming removed 0 bases from V and 7 bases from J, with 16 bases in between. In DNA, the CDR3 is TGTGCCAGCAGCTTAGCTTCGAAGACGATCAAGAATGAGCAGTTCTTC. This codes for CASSLASKTIKNEQFF. The whole variable domain, remainder taken from reference TRBV7-2 and TRBJ2-1, is GAGVSQSPSNKVTEKGKDVELRCDPISGHTALYWYRQSLGQGLEFLIYFQGNSAPDKSGLPSDRFSAERTGGSVSTLTIQRTQQEDSAVYLCASSLASKTIKNEQFFGPGTRLTVL.

The chain recombines TRBV15 with TRBJ2-2; D is perhaps TRBD2 (7 bases). V was shortened by 0 bases and J by 4 bases, with 9 bases between the two germline ends. Germline-derived CDR1 and CDR2 are LNHNV and YYDKDF (reference sequence). This CDR3 contains 15 residues. The CDR3 nucleotides are TGTGCCACCAGCAGAGATAGGGGGGGCACCGGGGAGCTGTTTTTT. Its translation: CATSRDRGGTGELFF.

This clone was seen just once. CDR3 DNA sequence: TGCGCCAGCAGCGTGGACAGCTACGAGCAGTACTTC. Encoded protein: CASSVDSYEQYF. V gene TRBV5-1 combines with J gene TRBJ2-7, with D perhaps matching TRBD1 (6 bases). The length of the CDR3 is 12 residues. Trimming took off 4 bases at V and 3 bases at J, with 8 bases between the two ends. Germline loops: CDR1 SGHRS, CDR2 YFSETQ.

The V and J genes are TRBV27 and TRBJ2-5; D is unresolved. The CDR3 is 13 amino acids. V shed 4 bases and J shed 4 bases, with 10 bases lying between them. Germline V gene sequence: CDR1 MNHEY, CDR2 SMNVEV (reference sequence). CDR3 residues: CASSWLGRETQYF. DNA of the CDR3: TGTGCCAGCAGTTGGCTAGGGCGAGAGACCCAGTACTTC.

V gene TRBV27 combines with J gene TRBJ2-1; D remains unclear. Trimming left V 4 bases short and J 10 bases short, with 11 bases between. This CDR3 spans 12 amino acids. CDR1 is MNHEY, CDR2 SMNVEV, per germline (reference sequence). The CDR3 DNA reads as TGTGCCAGCAGTTCAACACAGCCCGAGCAGTTCTTC. This sequence encodes CASSSTQPEQFF.

The V and J genes are TRBV9 and TRBJ1-3; 9 nucleotides line up with TRBD1. This CDR3 contains 15 residues. The V and J ends lost 3 bases and 7 bases, in that order; junction bases with no gene match: 8. The V gene's germline CDR1 is SGDLS and CDR2 YYNGEE. CDR3 DNA: TGTGCCAGCAGCGGAGGGACAGGGTATAGGAACACCATATATTTT. It codes for CASSGGTGYRNTIYF. Together with reference TRBV9 and TRBJ1-3, the CDR3 gives the full variable domain: DSGVTQTPKHLITATGQRVTLRCSPRSGDLSVYWYQQSLDQGLQFLIQYYNGEERAKGNILERFSAQQFPDLHSELNLSSLELGDSALYFCASSGGTGYRNTIYFGEGSWLTVV.

The rearrangement joins TRBV12-5 to TRBJ1-1; unclear D gene. The V end was cut by 1 base, the J end by 6 bases, with 6 bases between. Germline V CDR1 and CDR2: LGHNT, FRNRAP. The CDR3 covers 12 residues. The CDR3 spells CASGLGTAEAFF. The CDR3, as DNA: TGTGCTAGTGGTTTGGGGACGGCTGAAGCTTTCTTT.

The V call is TRBV7-8, the J call TRBJ1-2; D remains unclear. Germline CDR1 SGHVS, CDR2 FQNEAQ. The length of the CDR3 is 13 residues. The V and J ends lost 1 base and 7 bases respectively, with 10 bases between them. The CDR3 protein is CASSLGAQTGYTF. The DNA for the CDR3 is TGTGCCAGCAGCTTAGGGGCACAGACTGGCTACACCTTC.

The J gene is TRBJ1-1, the V gene TRBV16; D is unresolved. CDR1 and CDR2 (germline): KGHSY, FQNENV. Trimming stripped 6 bases from V and 2 bases from J, with 10 bases between. The CDR3 has 13 amino acids. The CDR3 nucleotides are TGTGCCAGCAGAGAAACGGGTAACACTGAAGCTTTCTTT. It specifies CASRETGNTEAFF.